The 25 T cell receptor beta chains in this list originate from one sample, sequenced in a study. A single record per CDR3 protein comes from TCRdb applying MiXCR to the RT-PCR reads. The sample yields almost 700,000 distinct CDR3 sequences, 12% to 15% seen once. Material for sequencing was memory CD4+ T cells from blood. These receptors all come from a female donor in good health, serving as a healthy control.

This chain uses TRBV7-4 with TRBJ1-5, with D hard to call. This CDR3 has 14 amino acids. The V end was cut by 9 bases, the J end by 4 bases, with 16 bases between. Per the germline V gene, CDR1 is SGHVT and CDR2 is SQSDAQ. CDR3 protein: CASTIHHQNQPQHF. The CDR3 nucleotides read TGTGCCAGTACGATCCATCACCAAAATCAGCCCCAGCATTTT.

This clonotype has a handful of counts. The V call is TRBV6-5, the J call TRBJ2-6; D not certain. CDR3 length: 15 residues. Deletions cut 2 bases from V and 0 bases from J, with 5 bases between. CDR1 is MNHEY and CDR2 is SVGAGI in the germline V gene. The chain's CDR3 is CASSYDNSGANVLTF. Here the CDR3 DNA reads TGTGCCAGCAGTTACGACAACTCTGGGGCCAACGTCCTGACTTTC.

This clonotype has ten or more counts. The V gene is TRBV20-1, the J gene TRBJ1-4; 7 bases agree with TRBD1. There are 13 residues in the CDR3. Germline-derived CDR1 and CDR2 are DFQATT and SNEGSKA (reference sequence). V lost 7 bases to trimming and J lost 8 bases; unmatched junction nucleotides: 10. CDR3 residues: CSVEGGLNEKLFF. The CDR3 region has the DNA TGCAGTGTGGAAGGGGGCTTGAACGAAAAACTGTTTTTT.

There are many counts of this clonotype. The chain recombines TRBV20-1 with TRBJ2-7; D ambiguous. V lost 2 bases, J lost 0 bases, and 11 bases lay in between. The germline V gene encodes CDR1 DFQATT and CDR2 SNEGSKA (reference sequence). This CDR3 region has 14 residues. CDR3 amino acids: CSARSPRSSYEQYF. CDR3 nucleotides: TGCAGTGCTAGAAGCCCCAGGAGCTCCTACGAGCAGTACTTC.

The chain combines TRBV5-1 with TRBJ2-1; a possible D gene is TRBD2 (5 bases). The CDR3 covers 14 residues. V was clipped by 1 base and J by 2 bases, with 7 bases between them. Germline V gives CDR1 SGHRS, CDR2 YFSETQ. The DNA of the CDR3 is TGCGCCAGCAGCTTGAGCGGCCCCTACAATGAGCAGTTCTTC. Protein product: CASSLSGPYNEQFF.

This sequence joins TRBV12-3 or TRBV12-4 and TRBJ1-1; D uncertain. This CDR3 comprises 16 residues. V shed 3 bases and J shed 3 bases, with 17 bases lying between them. DNA of the CDR3: TGTGCCAGCAGTTTGAAAGGGCCCGGAGGTTACACTGAAGCTTTCTTT. Its protein product is CASSLKGPGGYTEAFF.

V gene TRBV11-2 combines with J gene TRBJ2-3, with TRBD2 matching 8 bases. This CDR3 comprises 16 residues. V shed 4 bases and J 2 bases; nucleotides not matched to a gene: 8. The germline V gene has CDR1 SGHAT and CDR2 FQNNGV. The CDR3 sequence is CASSSSLAANTDTQYF. CDR3 DNA sequence: TGTGCCAGCAGCTCCTCACTAGCGGCCAACACAGATACGCAGTATTTT. The whole variable domain, filled in from reference TRBV11-2 and TRBJ2-3, reads EAGVAQSPRYKIIEKRQSVAFWCNPISGHATLYWYQQILGQGPKLLIQFQNNGVVDDSQLPKDRFSAERLKGVDSTLKIQPAKLEDSAVYLCASSSSLAANTDTQYFGPGTRLTVL.

In this sample, this clonotype turned up a few times. CDR3 nucleotides: TGTGCCAGCACTGGGACTAGCGGGACGAAAAACGAGCAGTACTTC. Translating it yields CASTGTSGTKNEQYF. The V gene is TRBV2, the J gene TRBJ2-7; 13 bases agree with TRBD2. Germline CDR1 reads SNHLY; CDR2 reads FYNNEI. After removal of 7 bases from V and 5 bases from J, the junction contained 8 bases not matched to a gene. This CDR3 contains 15 residues.

V usage is TRBV6-6 and J usage is TRBJ1-5; the match to TRBD1 covers 9 bases. Germline assignment: CDR1 MNHNY and CDR2 SVGAGI (reference sequence). V lost 5 bases to trimming and J lost 5 bases; unmatched junction nucleotides: 10. The CDR3 sequence is 16 residues long. The CDR3 loop is CASSPPGQGTHQPQHF. Here the CDR3 DNA reads TGTGCCAGCAGTCCCCCGGGACAGGGTACCCATCAGCCCCAGCATTTT.

The J gene is TRBJ2-7, the V gene TRBV7-2; a weak D match, TRBD1 (6 bases). Looked up from germline, CDR1 is SGHTA and CDR2 is FQGNSA. V was clipped by 2 bases and J by 0 bases, with 11 bases between them. The CDR3 loop spans 15 amino acids. The CDR3 DNA reads TGTGCCAGCAGCTTACTCAACAGGGCCTCCTACGAGCAGTACTTC. It encodes CASSLLNRASYEQYF. The full variable domain, in which reference TRBV7-2 and TRBJ2-7 provide the parts outside the CDR3, is GAGVSQSPSNKVTEKGKDVELRCDPISGHTALYWYRQSLGQGLEFLIYFQGNSAPDKSGLPSDRFSAERTGGSVSTLTIQRTQQEDSAVYLCASSLLNRASYEQYFGPGTRLTVT.

This clonotype was seen a handful of times. The gene calls are TRBV5-1 and TRBJ1-2; 10 bases align to TRBD1. The trim removed 5 bases at V and 7 bases at J, leaving 8 bases unmatched. The CDR3 has 14 amino acids. Germline V gene sequence: CDR1 SGHRS, CDR2 YFSETQ. CDR3 region: CASRETGGASGYTF. The CDR3 nucleotides are TGCGCCAGCAGGGAGACAGGGGGCGCGTCTGGCTACACCTTC.

The V and J genes are TRBV19 and TRBJ1-5, with unresolved D. The CDR3 totals 14 residues. CDR1 LNHDA and CDR2 SQIVND come from the germline V gene (reference sequence). Trimming shortened V by 4 bases and J by 3 bases, and 10 bases separated the two germline ends. The CDR3 loop is CASSSRQDNQPQHF. DNA of the CDR3: TGTGCCAGTAGTAGTCGGCAAGACAATCAGCCCCAGCATTTT.

This clonotype was picked up a small number of times. This sequence joins TRBV15 and TRBJ2-7; D possibly corresponds to TRBD2 (5 bases). This CDR3 is built from 14 residues. V was shortened by 0 bases and J by 5 bases, with 11 bases between the two germline ends. Germline V CDR1 and CDR2: LNHNV, YYDKDF (reference sequence). The CDR3 sequence is CATSRDRTADEQYF. Written as DNA, the CDR3 is TGTGCCACCAGCAGAGATCGCACAGCGGACGAGCAGTACTTC.

The J gene is TRBJ2-1, the V gene TRBV20-1; TRBD1 agrees at 9 bases. From germline, CDR1 is DFQATT and CDR2 SNEGSKA (reference sequence). V trimming: 4 bases; J trimming: 7 bases; junction bases outside the gene matches: 11. The length of the CDR3 is 15 residues. The CDR3 here is CSAMETGGSWNEQFF. CDR3 bases: TGCAGTGCTATGGAGACAGGGGGTAGTTGGAATGAGCAGTTCTTC.

This clonotype was observed many times. The rearrangement uses TRBV12-3 or TRBV12-4 and TRBJ2-7; 8 bases are shared with TRBD1. The trim removed 5 bases at V and 6 bases at J, leaving 9 bases unmatched. The CDR3 covers 14 residues. The CDR3 sequence is CASSPPADRGEQYF. The CDR3 DNA follows: TGTGCCAGCAGTCCTCCCGCCGACAGGGGCGAGCAGTACTTC.

The CDR3 is CASRTGGLVTEAFF. The CDR3 DNA is TGTGCCAGCAGGACAGGGGGGTTAGTTACTGAAGCTTTCTTT. This chain connects TRBV6-5 to TRBJ1-1; the match to TRBD1 covers 9 bases. There are 14 residues in the CDR3. Trimming took 6 bases from V and 5 from J; bases not matched to a gene: 7. Per the germline V gene, CDR1 is MNHEY and CDR2 is SVGAGI.

This clonotype has just a few counts. The chain is built from TRBV7-2 and TRBJ1-6; D gene ambiguous. The germline CDR1 and CDR2 sequences are SGHTA and FQGNSA. The CDR3 runs 12 residues. Trimming left V 5 bases short and J 10 bases short, with 9 bases between. The CDR3 loop is CASSRRQSPLHF. As DNA, the CDR3 is TGTGCCAGCAGCCGTAGGCAATCACCCCTCCACTTT. Looking up the rest from reference TRBV7-2 and TRBJ1-6 gives the full variable domain: GAGVSQSPSNKVTEKGKDVELRCDPISGHTALYWYRQSLGQGLEFLIYFQGNSAPDKSGLPSDRFSAERTGGSVSTLTIQRTQQEDSAVYLCASSRRQSPLHFGNGTRLTVT.

The chain recombines TRBV29-1 with TRBJ2-7, with D perhaps being TRBD1 or TRBD2 (5 bases each). V was trimmed by 5 bases and J by 0 bases, leaving 17 bases between them. Germline CDR1 SQVTM, CDR2 ANQGSEA. There are 15 residues in the CDR3. For the CDR3, the DNA is TGCAGCGTTTGGGGGTTGTTGGGTAGCTCCTACGAGCAGTACTTC. Its translation is CSVWGLLGSSYEQYF.

The chain uses TRBV12-3 or TRBV12-4 and TRBJ2-3; 11 nucleotides line up with TRBD2. This CDR3 is built from 16 residues. Germline trimming cut 3 bases from V and 6 bases from J; bases unmatched to any gene: 8. The CDR3 protein is CASSLGLAAIRDTQYF. The CDR3 coding sequence is TGTGCCAGCAGTTTGGGACTAGCGGCCATACGCGATACGCAGTATTTT.

This clonotype has just a few counts. The chain combines TRBV5-1 with TRBJ2-2, with D maybe TRBD1 (5 bases). The CDR3 contains 15 residues. Between the trimmed V and J ends, which lost 4 bases and 4 bases, there was a span of 14 bases. Germline CDR1 and CDR2: SGHRS and YFSETQ. In nucleotides, the CDR3 is TGCGCCAGCAGCCCTGGGGCTCAACGCACCGGGGAGCTGTTTTTT. The encoded protein is CASSPGAQRTGELFF. Looking up the rest from reference TRBV5-1 and TRBJ2-2 gives the full variable domain: KAGVTQTPRYLIKTRGQQVTLSCSPISGHRSVSWYQQTPGQGLQFLFEYFSETQRNKGNFPGRFSGRQFSNSRSEMNVSTLELGDSALYLCASSPGAQRTGELFFGEGSRLTVL.

V is TRBV5-4 and J is TRBJ2-3, with TRBD2 matching 7 bases. This CDR3 has 11 residues. V lost 6 bases, J lost 5 bases, and 0 bases stayed unmatched. CDR1 and CDR2 (germline): SGHNT, YYREEE (reference sequence). CDR3 loop: CASKREDTQYF. CDR3 in DNA: TGTGCCAGCAAGCGGGAAGATACGCAGTATTTT.

The chain uses TRBV9 and TRBJ2-3; 9 bases map to TRBD2. Germline assignment: CDR1 SGDLS and CDR2 YYNGEE. This CDR3 is built from 16 residues. Trimming at V came to 4 bases and at J to 1 base, leaving 7 bases not matched to a gene. As DNA, the CDR3 is TGTGCCAGCAGCAGTCTAGCGGGATTAGGCACAGATACGCAGTATTTT. Translating it yields CASSSLAGLGTDTQYF.

The chain is built from TRBV28 and TRBJ2-2; 7 bases are a match to TRBD2. The J segment lost 7 bases and the V segment lost 6 bases, leaving 17 bases of the junction unmatched. The CDR3 loop spans 17 amino acids. The germline V gene has CDR1 MDHEN and CDR2 SYDVKM. DNA for the CDR3: TGTGCCAGCAGCAGACTGGGGCGCGGGAGAGTGCTCGGGGAGCTGTTTTTT. Amino acid sequence: CASSRLGRGRVLGELFF.

There are a few counts of this clonotype. This chain links TRBV30 with TRBJ2-4; weak D call: TRBD2 (6 bases). The V gene's germline CDR1 is GTSNPN and CDR2 SVGIG (reference sequence). The CDR3 is made up of 13 amino acids. Trimming left V 4 bases short and J 9 bases short, with 16 bases between. DNA for the CDR3: TGTGCCTGGACAGGAGGGGCGATTGGCATTCAGTACTTC. Residues: CAWTGGAIGIQYF.

The chain couples TRBV20-1 to TRBJ2-1; 8 bases agree with TRBD2. The germline gives CDR1 DFQATT, CDR2 SNEGSKA (reference sequence). Trimming removed 2 bases from V and 4 bases from J; junction bases left unmatched: 10. The CDR3 runs to 16 residues. The CDR3 DNA is TGCAGTGCTAGAAACCTAGAAGCGGGAGCTTACAATGAGCAGTTCTTC. Amino acid sequence: CSARNLEAGAYNEQFF.